Reported below is one TCR beta chain. What it recognizes is unknown. This CDR3 is built from 12 residues. Germline loops: CDR1 SQVTM, CDR2 ANQGSEA. The junction had 6 bases not matched to a gene; V was cut back by 6 bases and J by 4 bases. The data originate from a study of T cell responses to AZD1222 COVID-19 vaccine. Regarding the study as a whole: Spike was spanned by vaccine-associated CD4 TCRs, with dominance at 160-218 and 743-854.

Repertoires were generated with immunoSEQ multiplex PCR, while TCRdb's copy carries only in-frame clones and drops some. The sample lists 200,000 to 250,000 clones, around 94% seen once, with 1.5% to 2% in the top ten. The TCR was taken from an adult who received the MenACWY meningococcal vaccine as a control. This sample comprised peripheral blood, obtained 28 days after the second dose of the MenACWY control vaccine. This chain joins TRBV29-1 and TRBJ2-7, with TRBD1 matching over 7 bases. The CDR3 sequence: CSVSGQTYEQYF. In nucleotides, the CDR3 is TGCAGCGTCTCGGGACAGACGTACGAGCAGTACTTC.